This TCR beta chain was sequenced in a study of blood T cell repertoires in COVID-19. Study at large: Sample material is recorded as cDNA or gDNA derived from T cells, B-cell-depleted T cells, or PBMCs.

Trimming cost V 6 bases and J 6 bases; bases outside gene matches: 5. The CDR3 has 12 amino acids. CDR1 is SQVTM and CDR2 is ANQGSEA in the germline V gene. TCRdb keeps only in-frame clones here, not all; method: immunoSEQ multiplex PCR. The sample has a few hundred thousand clones, approximately 85% seen once. Material for sequencing was peripheral blood. The origin of this receptor is a human donor in a cohort sampled during active COVID-19. The rearrangement joins TRBV29-1 to TRBJ2-1; the match to TRBD2 covers 7 bases. The CDR3 DNA reads TGCAGCGTAGGGGACTACACCAATGAGCAGTTCTTC. Translating it yields CSVGDYTNEQFF.